In this sample, the clone carrying this T cell receptor beta chain turned up a few times. The antigen is not known. This CDR3 contains 15 residues. Germline trimming cut 2 bases from V and 5 bases from J; bases unmatched to any gene: 5. CDR1 is SGHVS, CDR2 FQNEAQ, per germline. This entry is derived from a study of T cell repertoires in cytomegalovirus infection. At the level of the study: Selected CMV epitopes included recently identified HLA-C-restricted ones as well as well-studied HLA-B-restricted ones. Shared public TCR beta signatures pointed to both CMV infection and a matching HLA type. Points from the study as a whole: There were carriers of CMV plus the relevant HLA, and cumulative public TCR beta family frequency identified them. There were HLA-C-restricted CMV-specific TCR beta clonotypes dominating the ex vivo response.

MiXCR was run by TCRdb on the reads, yielding one entry per CDR3 protein. The sample consists of about 330,000 distinct CDR3 sequences, roughly 36% of them appearing once. Here the sequenced sample was cultured PBMCs, taken from culture after CMV antigen stimulation. This sequence was found in a human donor in good health (CMV status not recorded). Some clones in this sample may be carry-over from other donors' samples. V is TRBV7-8 and J is TRBJ2-7; the match to TRBD2 covers 11 bases. In DNA form, the CDR3 reads TGTGCCAGCAGCTTACCGGGACTAGCGGACGACGAGCAGTACTTC. Translation gives CASSLPGLADDEQYF.